The entry below gives a single T cell receptor beta chain sequence along with its context. This sample stems from a study of control samples from healthy donors and cancer patients. Profiling relied on immunoSEQ multiplex PCR, and the TCRdb table lists in-frame clones only, not all of them. The sample comprises about 130,000 clones, roughly 94% of which are singletons, and 14% rests with the top ten. CDR1 and CDR2 (germline): SEHNR, FQNEAQ (reference sequence). Trimming took off 4 bases at V and 5 bases at J, with 17 bases between the two ends. The CDR3 is 15 amino acids. The rearrangement joins TRBV7-9 to TRBJ1-1; a possible D gene is TRBD1 (5 bases). The TCR was taken from a man aged 55 to 70 with colorectal cancer. The sequenced sample was PBMCs. Here the CDR3 DNA reads TGTGCCAGCAGCTCGTCCGGGACCCGGAAGACTGAAGCTTTCTTT. This translates into CASSSSGTRKTEAFF.